This is a list of T cell receptor beta chains from one sample in a study of T cell changes during pregnancy in multiple sclerosis. Using immunoSEQ multiplex PCR, the repertoire was profiled, and TCRdb retains in-frame clones only, with some absent. The data contain 70,000 to 95,000 clones, approximately 92% of them singletons. This material consisted of peripheral blood, taken in the first trimester of pregnancy. These receptors originate from a female donor with multiple sclerosis, enrolled in a pregnancy study. Each CDR3 is given without its conserved first and last residue. Clone size, where shown, is once, few, many, or a class for clones that have expanded.

v_call clone_size cdr3_aa
TRBV2 NA ARTGVGSYNEQF
TRBV7-8 NA ASSFVQGAAEKLF
TRBV23-1 few ASSLREFYGYT
TRBV30 few AWSLGPGGTEAF
TRBV30 few AWSKQGNTEAF
TRBV2 NA ASSLDTDEQY
TRBV2 NA ASRLAGEKLF
TRBV5-6 NA ASSFPGAGGATDTQY
TRBV5-1 NA ASSLAYRGVGGTEAF
TRBV9 NA ASSVFLGAPYNEQF
TRBV6-1 NA ASSALARGSANYGYT
TRBV5-6 NA ASSLSPDRKTNIQY
TRBV6-1 NA ASSELAGEGYT
TRBV19 NA ASSISGNHRYT
TRBV6-1 NA ASGAGTVNTGELF
TRBV29-1 NA SVPWTSGETQY
TRBV27 NA ASSQLGPAEQY
TRBV18 NA ASSPPGRGQGLWAF
TRBV9 NA ASSVGGTPQETQY
TRBV7-2 NA ASSFLEGGSSSYEQY
TRBV29-1 NA SVEGTTTNEKLF
TRBV27 NA ASSFRARETQY
TRBV11-2 NA ASSEGGNQPQH
TRBV4-1 NA ASSQISGIAGYT
TRBV10-3 NA AISDVIRDRDADTQY
TRBV2 NA ASSAWDRADEQF
TRBV4-2 NA ASSPLGGGAYEQY
TRBV11-2 NA ASSFRQGPYEQY
TRBV4-2 NA ASSQIIGTTGEQF
TRBV2 few ASGTGTGVYDGYT
TRBV2 NA ASSQPKGGVYGYT
TRBV15 NA ATRYRGQETQY
TRBV6-4 NA ASSEADTGELF
TRBV5-4 NA ASSLRFRGRDTQY
TRBV11-2 once ASSFTGLPDEQY
TRBV5-4 NA ASSHGQGSYEQY
TRBV6-1 NA ASSELTGGRSAF
TRBV9 NA ASSAGGGSYNEQF
TRBV10-1 NA ASSATGQGADTEAF
TRBV29-1 NA SVEGSNEKLF
TRBV5-4 NA ASSPSTTGKASWTEAF
TRBV7-9 NA ASSFAGADQPQH
TRBV25-1 NA ASSDRGGLAGNTIY
TRBV7-8 once ASSFQGLEAF
TRBV6-4 NA ASSDSRGLGYT
TRBV28 once ASSRRRGSGNTIY
TRBV14 NA ASSHLTGFGNTIY
TRBV19 NA ASSSRTAHTQY
TRBV6-6 NA ASRILRRGELF
TRBV4-1 once ASSQAQGRTGELF
TRBV5-1 NA ASSLPGTGNTIY
TRBV5-6 NA ASSYGTGGLNEQF
TRBV5-1 NA ASRRISSGIGDSSTGELF
TRBV19 NA ASNRGRDQPQH